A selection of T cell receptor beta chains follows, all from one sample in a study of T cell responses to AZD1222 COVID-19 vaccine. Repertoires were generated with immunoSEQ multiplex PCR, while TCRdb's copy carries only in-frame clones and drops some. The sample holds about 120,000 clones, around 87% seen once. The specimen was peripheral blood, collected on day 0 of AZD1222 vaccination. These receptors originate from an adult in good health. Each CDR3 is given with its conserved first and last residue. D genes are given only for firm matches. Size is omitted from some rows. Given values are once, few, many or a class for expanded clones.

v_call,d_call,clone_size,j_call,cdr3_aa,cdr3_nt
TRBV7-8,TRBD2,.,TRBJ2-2,CASSLRGALTGELFF,TGTGCCAGCAGCTTGCGGGGGGCCCTCACCGGGGAGCTGTTTTTT
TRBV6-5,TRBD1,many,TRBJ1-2,CASSYRQGGGYTF,TGTGCCAGCAGTTACCGACAGGGTGGTGGCTACACCTTC
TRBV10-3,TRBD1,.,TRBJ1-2,CAISGGDRGNYGYTF,TGTGCCATCAGTGGGGGGGACAGGGGGAACTATGGCTACACCTTC
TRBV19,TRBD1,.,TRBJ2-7,CASSTPGQGDEQYF,TGTGCCAGTAGTACGCCGGGACAGGGGGACGAGCAGTACTTC
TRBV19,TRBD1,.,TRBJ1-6,CASSGGQGARSPLHF,TGTGCCAGTAGTGGAGGACAGGGGGCCAGGTCACCCCTCCACTTT
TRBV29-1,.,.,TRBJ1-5,CSVGVQPQHF,TGCAGCGTTGGGGTCCAGCCCCAGCATTTT
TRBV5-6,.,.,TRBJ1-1,CASSLRATEAFF,TGTGCCAGCAGCTTGAGGGCTACTGAAGCTTTCTTT
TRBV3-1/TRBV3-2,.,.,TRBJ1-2,CASSQDGGGRGYTF,TGTGCCAGCAGCCAAGATGGTGGGGGTAGGGGCTACACCTTC
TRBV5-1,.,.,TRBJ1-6,CASSSPFHNSPLHF,TGCGCCAGCAGCTCGCCCTTCCATAATTCACCCCTCCACTTT
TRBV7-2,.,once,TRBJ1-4,CASSLSALEKLFF,TGTGCCAGCAGTCTTAGCGCCCTAGAAAAACTGTTTTTT
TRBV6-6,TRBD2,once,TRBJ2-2,CASSPPSGGAPGELFF,TGTGCCAGCAGCCCCCCTAGCGGGGGGGCCCCCGGGGAGCTGTTTTTT
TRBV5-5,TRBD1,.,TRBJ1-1,CASSTGQGKAFF,TGTGCCAGCAGCACCGGACAGGGAAAAGCTTTCTTT
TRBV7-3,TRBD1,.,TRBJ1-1,CASSLKALQGATRAEAFF,TGTGCCAGCAGCTTAAAGGCCCTACAGGGGGCAACGAGGGCTGAAGCTTTCTTT
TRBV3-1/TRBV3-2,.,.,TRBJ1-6,CASSQQLGGSPLHF,TGTGCCAGCAGCCAACAATTGGGGGGTTCACCCCTCCACTTT
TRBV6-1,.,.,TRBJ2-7,CASSEVSNREQYF,TGTGCCAGCAGTGAAGTCTCTAACCGCGAGCAGTACTTC
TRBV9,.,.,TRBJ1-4,CASSVSPVRGEKLFF,TGTGCCAGCAGCGTGTCCCCAGTACGAGGTGAAAAACTGTTTTTT
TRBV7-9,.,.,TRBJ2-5,CASSHETQYF,TGTGCCAGCAGCCACGAGACCCAGTACTTC
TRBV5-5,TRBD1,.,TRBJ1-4,CASSWTGPGEKLFF,TGTGCCAGCAGCTGGACAGGGCCCGGAGAAAAACTGTTTTTT
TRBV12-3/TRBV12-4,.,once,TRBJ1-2,CASSPIPKGGYTF,TGTGCCAGCAGTCCCATACCTAAGGGTGGCTACACCTTC
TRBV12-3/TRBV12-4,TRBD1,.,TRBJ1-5,CASRTGSGQPQHF,TGTGCCAGCAGGACAGGGTCGGGGCAGCCCCAGCATTTT
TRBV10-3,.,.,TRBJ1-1,CAISVGGRDTEAFF,TGTGCCATCAGTGTCGGGGGGCGAGACACTGAAGCTTTCTTT
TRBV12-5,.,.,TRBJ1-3,CASWRDSSGNTIYF,TGTGCTAGCTGGCGGGATAGCTCTGGAAACACCATATATTTT
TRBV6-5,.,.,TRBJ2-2,CASRRPATNTGELFF,TGTGCCAGCAGACGCCCGGCCACGAACACCGGGGAGCTGTTTTTT
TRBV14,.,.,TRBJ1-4,CASSQDRGLDEKLFF,TGTGCCAGCAGCCAAGATCGAGGGCTGGATGAAAAACTGTTTTTT
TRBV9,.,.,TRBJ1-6,CASSVEGVLYSPLHF,TGTGCCAGCAGCGTAGAGGGTGTCCTCTATTCACCCCTCCACTTT
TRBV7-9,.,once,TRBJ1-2,CASSSPPNYGYTF,TGTGCCAGCAGCTCCCCCCCGAACTATGGCTACACCTTC
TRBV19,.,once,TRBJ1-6,CASKARGLYNSPLHF,TGTGCCAGTAAGGCAAGGGGACTTTATAATTCACCCCTCCACTTT
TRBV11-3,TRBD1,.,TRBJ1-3,CASSVGQGDTIYF,TGTGCCAGCAGCGTGGGACAGGGGGACACCATATATTTT
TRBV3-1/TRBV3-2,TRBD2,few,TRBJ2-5,CASSYSGEETQYF,TGTGCCAGCAGCTATAGCGGGGAAGAGACCCAGTACTTC
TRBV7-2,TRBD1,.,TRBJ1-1,CASSFLPGQRGTEAFF,TGTGCCAGCAGCTTTCTGCCGGGACAGAGGGGCACTGAAGCTTTCTTT
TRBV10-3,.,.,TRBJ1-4,CAISEPPPGSEKLFF,TGTGCCATCAGTGAGCCCCCTCCGGGTAGTGAAAAACTGTTTTTT
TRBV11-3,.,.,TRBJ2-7,CASSLDPTYEQYF,TGTGCCAGCAGCTTGGATCCCACCTACGAGCAGTACTTC
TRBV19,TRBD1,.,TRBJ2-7,CASSKTGGQVEQYF,TGTGCCAGTAGTAAGACAGGGGGTCAGGTCGAGCAGTACTTC
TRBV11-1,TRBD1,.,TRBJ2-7,CASLRTGADEQYF,TGTGCCAGCCTTAGGACAGGGGCGGACGAGCAGTACTTC
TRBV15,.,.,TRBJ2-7,CATSRGSPSSYEQYF,TGTGCCACCAGCAGAGGAAGTCCGAGCTCCTACGAGCAGTACTTC
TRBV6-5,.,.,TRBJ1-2,CASSSYFDSPIGYTF,TGTGCCAGCAGTTCCTATTTTGACAGTCCTATCGGCTACACCTTC
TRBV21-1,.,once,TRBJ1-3,CASSKGDNTIYF,TGTGCCAGCAGCAAAGGTGACAACACCATATATTTT
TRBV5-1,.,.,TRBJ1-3,CASSRDSSGNTIYF,TGCGCCAGCAGCCGTGACAGCTCTGGAAACACCATATATTTT
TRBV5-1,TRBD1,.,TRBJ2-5,CASSNYGTGQETQYF,TGCGCCAGCAGCAACTACGGGACAGGGCAAGAGACCCAGTACTTC
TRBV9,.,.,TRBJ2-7,CASSLATGIDEQYF,TGTGCCAGCAGCCTCGCAACAGGGATAGACGAGCAGTACTTC
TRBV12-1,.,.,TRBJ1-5,CASSSRGQGALNNQPQHF,TGTGCCAGCAGCTCGCGGGGACAGGGGGCATTGAACAATCAGCCCCAGCATTTT